Listed below are T cell receptor beta chains from one sample, sequenced in a study of cytomegalovirus exposure and HLA in healthy donors. Clones were read by immunoSEQ multiplex PCR, and TCRdb kept only the in-frame ones, dropping some. This sample's table has approximately 140,000 clones. Sequenced input: PBMCs. The receptors derive from a woman between 18 and 30 years old in good health and CMV-seronegative. Each CDR3 is given with its conserved first and last residue.

V gene	J gene	CDR3 protein
TRBV27	TRBJ1-1	CASTTTGTEAFF
TRBV19	TRBJ2-2	CASSITSVTGELFF
TRBV6-4	TRBJ2-2	CASSDSGTENTGELFF
TRBV11-2	TRBJ2-7	CASSLSLYEQYF
TRBV11-3	TRBJ1-4	CASSFLPDRLNEKLFF
TRBV27	TRBJ2-3	CASRPGLVVDTQYF
TRBV15	-	CATSRDRGGSTSYEQYF
TRBV5-1	TRBJ2-1	CASSLGPAGSSYNEQFF
TRBV7-2	TRBJ1-4	CASSPLQGTAPEKLFF
TRBV6-1	TRBJ2-3	CASSSGSTDTQYF
TRBV27	TRBJ2-7	CASSLIGSEYEQYF
TRBV30	TRBJ1-5	CAWKDTGSNQPQHF
TRBV6-1	TRBJ2-3	CASRLAGERTDTQYF
TRBV2	TRBJ2-3	CASPSGREGTDTQYF
TRBV19	TRBJ2-5	CASSIDPDSTLLATQYF
TRBV7-8	TRBJ2-1	CASSLDSGRLEQFF
TRBV29-1	TRBJ2-7	CSVGTSGGYEQYF
TRBV11-2	TRBJ2-7	CASSFPGQGIHEQYF
TRBV11-3	TRBJ2-6	CASSFLGQDYSGANVLTF
TRBV7-9	TRBJ1-1	CASSLAGRGGTEAFF
TRBV7-2	TRBJ1-3	CASSLGGGIGNTIYF
TRBV12-5	TRBJ1-5	CASGLTDRLNQPQHF
TRBV5-1	TRBJ2-3	CASSSLAASTDTQYF
TRBV9	TRBJ2-7	CASSQGGSSSYEQYF
TRBV6-1	TRBJ2-7	CASSEGLYSYEQYF
TRBV28	TRBJ2-1	CASSYPGTSFEQFF
TRBV5-1	TRBJ2-5	CASSTIAAVQETQYF
TRBV7-9	TRBJ1-2	CASSFTGTGGGYTF
TRBV19	TRBJ2-3	CASGRPGTEITDTQYF
TRBV19	TRBJ2-5	CASSIDGQGWETQYF
TRBV5-6	TRBJ2-3	CASSPGQASDTQYF
TRBV4-3	TRBJ2-5	CASSQEAGETETQYF
TRBV19	TRBJ2-2	CASSIDGTGGTGELFF
TRBV6-5	TRBJ1-4	CASREWDRNEKLFF
TRBV30	TRBJ2-1	CAWSVYSLANSYNEQFF
TRBV5-4	TRBJ2-2	CASSSPYILAGELFF
TRBV10-3	TRBJ1-2	CAISDQVLNRDGYTF
TRBV5-3	TRBJ1-1	CARSLRQGELMNTEAFF
TRBV6-5	TRBJ1-2	CASTGRRGVFYGYTF
TRBV19	TRBJ1-2	CASTRDSNYGYTF
TRBV5-1	-	CASSTGLAGALSEQYF
TRBV6-5	TRBJ1-2	CASSWGTGGYTF
TRBV4-2	TRBJ1-1	CASSQASGRGGAAEAFF
TRBV7-2	TRBJ2-2	CASGSRSGELFF
TRBV5-6	TRBJ2-1	CASSQRDYNEQFF
TRBV5-1	TRBJ1-2	CASSLVYRGRDGYTF
TRBV4-2	TRBJ2-5	CASRQGRQIQETQYF